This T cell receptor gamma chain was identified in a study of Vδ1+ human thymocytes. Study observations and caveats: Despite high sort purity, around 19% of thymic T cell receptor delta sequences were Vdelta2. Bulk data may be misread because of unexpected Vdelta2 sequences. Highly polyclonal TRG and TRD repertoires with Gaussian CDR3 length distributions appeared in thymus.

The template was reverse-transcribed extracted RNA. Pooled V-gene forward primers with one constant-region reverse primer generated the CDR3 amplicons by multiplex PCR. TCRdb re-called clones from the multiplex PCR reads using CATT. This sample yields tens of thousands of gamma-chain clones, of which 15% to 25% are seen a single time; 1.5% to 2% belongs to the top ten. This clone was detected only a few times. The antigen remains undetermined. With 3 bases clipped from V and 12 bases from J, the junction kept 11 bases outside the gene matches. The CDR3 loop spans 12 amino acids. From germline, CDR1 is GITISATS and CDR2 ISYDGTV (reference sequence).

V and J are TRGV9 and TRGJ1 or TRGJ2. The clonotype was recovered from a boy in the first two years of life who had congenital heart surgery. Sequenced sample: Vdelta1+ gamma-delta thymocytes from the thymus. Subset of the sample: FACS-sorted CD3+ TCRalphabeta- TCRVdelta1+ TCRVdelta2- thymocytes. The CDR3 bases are TGTGCCTTGTGGGAGCTTCACCGATGGAAACTCTTT. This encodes CALWELHRWKLF.